This T cell receptor (beta chain) emerged from a study of OX40 agonist ivuxolimab in advanced cancers. Study in general: Earlier treatment with anti-PD-1, anti-PD-L1 or anti-CTLA-4 was permitted, and under 50% had received some. Overall study results and limits: The investigators did not determine what antigen specificity the expanded peripheral T cells had.

V was clipped by 4 bases and J by 3 bases, with 12 bases between them. Germline assignment: CDR1 GTSNPN and CDR2 SVGIG (reference sequence). The CDR3 length is 13 residues. On this clone itself: Its specificity is not known.

Some clones are missing from TCRdb's copy, which holds only in-frame ones; the method was immunoSEQ multiplex PCR. This table holds approximately 29,000 clones, roughly 83% found once. The clonotype comes from an adult with an advanced solid tumor such as melanoma, head and neck, liver or kidney cancer. Sequenced material: CD4+ or CD8+ T cells sorted from blood, taken in a trial of the OX40 agonist ivuxolimab. The chain carries TRBV30 and TRBJ1-1; weak D call: TRBD1 (5 bases). In DNA form, the CDR3 reads TGTGCCTGGAATCTACGGGGGGACACTGAAGCTTTCTTT. Its protein is CAWNLRGDTEAFF.